A single sample gave rise to the 10 T cell receptor beta chains below, sequenced in a study of cytomegalovirus exposure and HLA in healthy donors. The PCR had 60 Vbeta and 13 Jbeta primers. Measured with immunoSEQ multiplex PCR; TCRdb has only the in-frame clones, and not every one. The table has fewer than 90,000 clones, around 77% seen once; the top ten hold roughly 3.7%. Material: PBMCs. Receptors originate from a man aged 25 to 40 in good health and CMV-seronegative.

The genes are TRBV5-4 and TRBJ2-1, with a tentative D call TRBD2 (5 bases). The V end was cut by 2 bases, the J end by 2 bases, with 17 bases between. Looked up from germline, CDR1 is SGHNT and CDR2 is YYREEE (reference sequence). There are 17 residues in the CDR3. Written as DNA, the CDR3 is TGTGCCAGCAGCTTCTTGAGGGCCCGTAAAGCCTACAATGAGCAGTTCTTC. This gives the protein CASSFLRARKAYNEQFF.

This clone turned up a few times. The chain is built from TRBV30 and TRBJ2-2; 9 bases agree with TRBD1. Trimming cost V 1 base and J 6 bases; bases outside gene matches: 6. Germline CDR1 and CDR2: GTSNPN and SVGIG (reference sequence). The CDR3 length is 15 residues. For the CDR3, the DNA is TGTGCCTGGAGTGCGGGACAGGGAGGGGCCGGGGAGCTGTTTTTT. Encoded protein: CAWSAGQGGAGELFF.

The chain joins TRBV2 to TRBJ1-2; D is perhaps TRBD1 (5 bases). The germline V gene has CDR1 SNHLY and CDR2 FYNNEI. This CDR3 spans 13 amino acids. Trimming removed 4 bases from V and 7 bases from J, with 13 bases in between. This chain's CDR3 is CASSGEGSSGYTF. The CDR3 nucleotides are TGTGCCAGCAGTGGGGAGGGGTCTAGTGGCTACACCTTC.

This clone was seen once. The chain uses TRBV5-4 and TRBJ2-5; D is perhaps TRBD1 (5 bases). The CDR3 is made up of 14 amino acids. V lost 4 bases and J 5 bases, leaving 15 bases between the germline ends. The germline CDR1 and CDR2 sequences are SGHNT and YYREEE (reference sequence). CDR3 sequence reads: CASSAQGTRETQYF. CDR3 DNA sequence: TGTGCCAGCAGCGCGCAGGGAACACGGGAGACCCAGTACTTC.

The chain joins TRBV5-1 to TRBJ1-2, with 7 bases fitting TRBD1. The CDR3 sequence is 15 residues long. Germline V gene sequence: CDR1 SGHRS, CDR2 YFSETQ. With V trimmed by 3 bases and J by 2 bases, 7 bases remained unmatched. The CDR3 DNA reads as TGCGCCAGCAGCTCGGGACAGCAGGAGAACTATGGCTACACCTTC. It translates to CASSSGQQENYGYTF.

The V and J genes are TRBV28 and TRBJ1-1; D gene unclear. Germline V CDR1 and CDR2: MDHEN, SYDVKM. The CDR3 is made up of 15 amino acids. V lost 3 bases, J lost 1 base, and 12 bases lay in between. The CDR3 reads CASSFRSEQNTEAFF. For the CDR3, the DNA is TGTGCCAGCAGTTTTAGATCCGAGCAGAACACTGAAGCTTTCTTT.

The chain uses TRBV6-5 and TRBJ1-1, with TRBD1 identical over 9 bases. This CDR3 has 13 residues. The J segment lost 10 bases and the V segment lost 6 bases, leaving 9 bases of the junction unmatched. Germline CDR1 and CDR2: MNHEY and SVGAGI. The CDR3 here is CASSGDRGKAAFF. Written as DNA, the CDR3 is TGTGCCAGCAGCGGCGACAGGGGGAAGGCAGCTTTCTTT.

The rearrangement uses TRBV6-1 and TRBJ1-2; D might be TRBD1 (5 bases). Germline CDR1 is MNHNS and CDR2 is SASEGT. The CDR3 is made up of 14 amino acids. V was pared by 9 bases and J by 0 bases, with 14 bases between. The CDR3 DNA follows: TGTGCCAGTCTACCTCCGGGGGCTAACTATGGCTACACCTTC. Translated: CASLPPGANYGYTF.

For this clone: Other DNA variants within this sample encode the same CDR3. The chain combines TRBV9 with TRBJ2-1, with 13 bases fitting TRBD2. Unmatched junction bases numbered 1, after V lost 2 bases and J lost 2 bases. This CDR3 has 16 amino acids. CDR1 and CDR2 (germline): SGDLS, YYNGEE. The CDR3 reads CASSVTSGRAYNEQFF. Here the CDR3 DNA reads TGTGCCAGCAGCGTCACTAGCGGGAGGGCCTACAATGAGCAGTTCTTC.

As regards this clone: This specimen includes other DNA sequences encoding the same CDR3. The chain uses TRBV28 and TRBJ1-5, with TRBD1 matching over 7 bases. V dropped 1 base and J dropped 2; count of bases not matched to a gene: 5. The CDR3 length is 16 residues. Germline V gene lookup returns CDR1 MDHEN and CDR2 SYDVKM. CDR3 DNA sequence: TGTGCCAGCAGTTTATCCACAGGGGAGCGCAATCAGCCCCAGCATTTT. Its translation: CASSLSTGERNQPQHF. The full variable domain, in which reference TRBV28 and TRBJ1-5 provide the parts outside the CDR3, is DVKVTQSSRYLVKRTGEKVFLECVQDMDHENMFWYRQDPGLGLRLIYFSYDVKMKEKGDIPEGYSVSREKKERFSLILESASTNQTSMYLCASSLSTGERNQPQHFGDGTRLSIL.